The rows below give T cell receptor beta chains drawn from one sample of a study of blood T cell repertoires in COVID-19. Profiling relied on immunoSEQ multiplex PCR, and the TCRdb table lists in-frame clones only, not all of them. The data hold under 300,000 clones, with roughly 90% observed a single time. The sample was peripheral blood. The receptor set was obtained from a man aged 50 or older with acute or convalescent COVID-19. Each CDR3 is given with its conserved first and last residue. The D gene is left open where the match is weak.

V: TRBV5-1
length: 14
D: TRBD1
CDR3: CASSLAGQADGYTF

V: TRBV4-2
length: 14
D: TRBD1
CDR3: CASSFNRGDTEAFF

V: TRBV5-4
length: 11
D: -
CDR3: CATKTTDTQYF

V: TRBV9
length: 15
D: TRBD2
CDR3: CASSASGGYTDTQYF

V: TRBV7-8
length: 15
D: TRBD2
CDR3: CASKTGGSRNNEQFF

V: TRBV27
length: 15
D: -
CDR3: CASSPFGQSNYGYTF

V: TRBV19
length: 17
D: TRBD2
CDR3: CASSIRGGLAGEETQYF

V: TRBV10-3
length: 12
D: -
CDR3: CAIRDRGNFLHF

V: TRBV6-2/TRBV6-3
length: 13
D: -
CDR3: CASSYSGYGEQFF

V: TRBV18
length: 13
D: -
CDR3: CASSPQLNSPLHF

V: TRBV3-1/TRBV3-2
length: 16
D: TRBD2
CDR3: CASSPGLAGEAYEQYF

V: TRBV5-1
length: 18
D: TRBD1
CDR3: CASSLATRDSSSTDTQYF

V: TRBV2
length: 14
D: TRBD1
CDR3: CASSETRGLTEAFF

V: TRBV3-1/TRBV3-2
length: 14
D: TRBD1
CDR3: CASSQGQGNEKLFF

V: TRBV9
length: 19
D: TRBD2
CDR3: CASSVSGLAGRSSYNEQFF

V: TRBV7-2
length: 15
D: -
CDR3: CASSPLGGSNTEAFF

V: TRBV2
length: 14
D: -
CDR3: CASSATGGETEAFF

V: TRBV18
length: 21
D: TRBD2
CDR3: CASSPLQPGLAGGTSYNEQFF

V: TRBV14
length: 13
D: -
CDR3: CASSPDWFGELFF

V: TRBV7-2
length: 18
D: TRBD2
CDR3: CASSLDWASGGAGETQYF

V: TRBV12-3/TRBV12-4
length: 13
D: -
CDR3: CASSQGTRTEAFF

V: TRBV6-5
length: 13
D: -
CDR3: CASSSQQNQPQHF

V: TRBV11-2
length: 15
D: -
CDR3: CASSWEGGPVDTQYF

V: TRBV5-1
length: 16
D: TRBD2
CDR3: CASSLARGGASHEQFF

V: TRBV15
length: 13
D: -
CDR3: CATGGNTAIEQYF

V: TRBV2
length: 11
D: -
CDR3: CASSALNEQFF

V: TRBV7-3
length: 13
D: -
CDR3: CASSPSAGGTQYF

V: TRBV6-2/TRBV6-3
length: 15
D: TRBD1
CDR3: CASSPGQGRLYEQYF

V: TRBV3-1/TRBV3-2
length: 14
D: TRBD1
CDR3: CASRTGGLNTEAFF

V: TRBV14
length: 18
D: TRBD2
CDR3: CASSPREEWVAGRNEQFF

V: TRBV5-6
length: 13
D: -
CDR3: CASSLQGLYGYTF

V: TRBV10-2
length: 14
D: TRBD1
CDR3: CASRPGQGAYEQYF

V: TRBV19
length: 17
D: -
CDR3: CASLRGREYNGNQPQHF

V: TRBV6-5
length: 14
D: -
CDR3: CASSYPDGVGEQYF

V: TRBV18
length: 17
D: -
CDR3: CASSPPVRGTWSGELFF

V: TRBV6-2/TRBV6-3
length: 15
D: TRBD1
CDR3: CASSYPNRGGTEAFF

V: TRBV12-3/TRBV12-4
length: 12
D: TRBD1
CDR3: CASRKTGGGQYF

V: TRBV3-1/TRBV3-2
length: 14
D: -
CDR3: CASSQSLAKETQYF

V: TRBV27
length: 15
D: -
CDR3: CASSTPGGGVTEAFF

V: TRBV6-5
length: 13
D: TRBD1
CDR3: CASRGTVNEKLFF

V: TRBV7-3
length: 14
D: TRBD1
CDR3: CASSSPGQGSEQFF

V: TRBV6-5
length: 12
D: -
CDR3: CASSYSGGEAFF